This T cell receptor (beta chain) was documented in a study of blood T cell repertoires in COVID-19. In the study overall: There were acute and convalescent COVID-19 samples, and they came from the United States, Italy and Spain. Sample material is recorded as cDNA or gDNA derived from T cells, B-cell-depleted T cells, or PBMCs.

The V end was cut by 0 bases, the J end by 3 bases, with 16 bases between. The CDR3 extends over 16 amino acids. Looked up from germline, CDR1 is SGHKS and CDR2 is YYEKEE (reference sequence). This clone was seen only once. In the source study's methods: Estimation of nucleated cell counts relied on the amplification of reference gene primers. Profiled with immunoSEQ multiplex PCR; TCRdb holds only in-frame clones, not every one. The DNA gave D and trimming, while V, J and clone size come from that table. The data show 25,000 to 30,000 clones, 80% to 90% seen once. V gene TRBV5-5 combines with J gene TRBJ2-7; D possibly corresponds to TRBD2 (6 bases). The sequencing sample was made of peripheral blood. This TCR derives from a man between 60 and 70 years old with acute or convalescent COVID-19. CDR3 loop: CASSLAPTSTLYEQYF. The CDR3 DNA reads as TGTGCCAGCAGCTTGGCCCCTACTAGCACACTCTACGAGCAGTACTTC.